This T cell receptor beta chain was captured by sequencing in a study of cytomegalovirus exposure and HLA in healthy donors. Findings and limits, study-wide: For cytomegalovirus status, the classifier reportedly gave diagnoses with high specificity and sensitivity. Confirmation was obtained in vitro that three CMV-associated chains are specific for CMV antigens. A list of about 180 TCR beta chains associated with cytomegalovirus was given.

Clones were sequenced by immunoSEQ multiplex PCR, and TCRdb holds only the in-frame ones, with some missing. Here the sample spans some 210,000 clones, 80% to 90% being singletons. This clone was recorded once. What it binds is unknown. The germline gives CDR1 SGHAT, CDR2 FQNNGV. This CDR3 spans 12 amino acids. Trimming shortened V by 2 bases and J by 6 bases, and 5 bases separated the two germline ends. V is TRBV11-2 and J is TRBJ2-1; D is uncertain. The sequencing input was PBMCs. The receptor was derived from a woman in her late teens or twenties in good health and CMV-seropositive. The CDR3 reads CASSLILNEQFF. CDR3 sequence (DNA): TGTGCCAGCAGCTTAATCCTCAATGAGCAGTTCTTC.